Shown below are 31 T cell receptor beta chains from a single sample sequenced in a study of T-cell memory formation after mild COVID-19 (dated by TCRdb to the early 2020s). The method was 5' RACE. The listed sequencing device is Illumina NovaSeq 6000. Using fastp at Q25 and MiXCR, TCRdb reprocessed the public reads and kept productive beta chains. Entries that share a CDR3 protein sequence are merged under the most common genes and DNA. This sample comprises some 300,000 distinct CDR3 sequences, roughly a fifth of them detected only once. The leading ten clones occupy roughly 21% of the sample. The sample was PBMCs or a T cell subset sorted from them (not recorded which). These receptors were taken from a man younger than 35 who had mild COVID-19 (a few samples of this study predate the infection). The sample titles of this study are shuffled in the database, so cell type and time point are left out; the donor was told from shared clones.

This clonotype has more than one count but fewer than ten. The chain links TRBV21-1 to TRBJ2-7; TRBD1, the table's D call, was not compared with the DNA. TRBV21-1 is termed a pseudogene. This CDR3 has 11 residues. Here the CDR3 DNA reads TGTGCCAGCAGCATGGGGACAGAGCAGTACTTC. Residues: CASSMGTEQYF.

This clonotype was recorded a few times. The CDR3 nucleotides read TGTGCCAGCGAAACAGGGGGCACTAACTATGGCTACACCTTC. Translated, it gives CASETGGTNYGYTF. The chain employs TRBV7-6 and TRBJ1-2; 9 bases agree with TRBD1. Germline V gene lookup returns CDR1 SGHVS and CDR2 FNYEAQ. CDR3 length equals 14 residues. Trimming at V came to 8 bases and at J to 0 bases, leaving 4 bases not matched to a gene.

In its sample, this clonotype was seen a few times. The chain joins TRBV7-2 to TRBJ1-5; D gene uncertain. CDR1 is SGHTA, CDR2 FQGNSA, per germline. The CDR3 extends over 13 amino acids. Trimming cost V 4 bases and J 3 bases, with 7 bases left between them. CDR3 sequence (DNA): TGTGCCAGCAGCTGGGTCAACAATCAGCCCCAGCATTTT. Translation: CASSWVNNQPQHF.

This clonotype turned up a few times. The chain links TRBV11-2 to TRBJ2-7; 10 bases line up with TRBD2. V shed 6 bases and J 0 bases; nucleotides not matched to a gene: 2. Germline CDR1 is SGHAT and CDR2 is FQNNGV. CDR3 length: 14 amino acids. Here the CDR3 DNA reads TGTGCCAGCAGTTGGACTAGCGGCTCCTACGAGCAGTACGTC. Translated, it gives CASSWTSGSYEQYV.

The chain combines TRBV20-1 with TRBJ1-1, with TRBD1 identical over 7 bases. With 6 bases clipped from V and 1 base from J, the junction kept 5 bases outside the gene matches. The CDR3 covers 13 residues. Germline CDR1 DFQATT, CDR2 SNEGSKA (reference sequence). CDR3 sequence (DNA): TGCAGTGCCCCGGGACAGCAGAACACTGAAGCTTTCTTT. The encoded protein is CSAPGQQNTEAFF.

This clonotype was picked up a small number of times. This chain links TRBV25-1 with TRBJ1-2, with D unresolved. Germline values: CDR1 MGHDK, CDR2 SYGVNS. V lost 2 bases and J lost 6, with 10 bases in between. This CDR3 spans 13 amino acids. The CDR3, as DNA: TGTGCCAGCAGTGAAGGTAGAGGGAATGGCTACACCTTC. Translated: CASSEGRGNGYTF.

The rearrangement links TRBV4-1 to TRBJ1-3; 10 positions agree with TRBD1. Trimming at V came to 5 bases and at J to 4 bases, leaving 8 bases not matched to a gene. This CDR3 is 16 amino acids long. CDR1 is MGHRA, CDR2 YSYEKL, per germline. The CDR3 reads CASSSRTGGTGNTIYF. In DNA form, the CDR3 reads TGCGCCAGCAGCTCCAGGACAGGGGGAACGGGAAACACCATATATTTT.

CDR3: CASRGLAGGSWETQYF. DNA of the CDR3: TGTGCCAGCAGGGGACTAGCGGGGGGGTCGTGGGAGACCCAGTACTTC. This rearrangement joins TRBV28 to TRBJ2-5; 16 nucleotides match TRBD2. The germline CDR1 and CDR2 sequences are MDHEN and SYDVKM. The trim removed 6 bases at V and 5 bases at J, leaving 6 bases unmatched. CDR3 length: 16 residues.

This clonotype showed up just a few times. The chain is built from TRBV7-3 and TRBJ2-5; D might be TRBD1 (5 bases). The CDR3 loop spans 15 amino acids. Trimming took 4 bases from V and 5 from J, leaving 17 bases between them. Germline V gives CDR1 SGHTA, CDR2 FQGTGA. CDR3 in amino acids: CASSSALGRWETQYF. As DNA, the CDR3 is TGTGCCAGCAGCTCCGCCCTGGGGCGATGGGAGACCCAGTACTTC. Filled out from reference TRBV7-3 and TRBJ2-5, the complete variable domain reads GAGVSQTPSNKVTEKGKYVELRCDPISGHTALYWYRQSLGQGPEFLIYFQGTGAADDSGLPNDRFFAVRPEGSVSTLKIQRTERGDSAVYLCASSSALGRWETQYFGPGTRLLVL.

This clonotype was seen a handful of times. The gene calls are TRBV7-9 and TRBJ2-5; 8 positions match TRBD1. Germline V CDR1 and CDR2: SEHNR, FQNEAQ (reference sequence). Trimming cost V 6 bases and J 2 bases; bases outside gene matches: 8. The CDR3 covers 15 residues. This CDR3 reads CASRGQDGGQETQYF. The CDR3 nucleotides read TGTGCCAGCAGGGGACAGGACGGAGGGCAAGAGACCCAGTACTTC.

The genes are TRBV4-1 and TRBJ2-1, with 15 bases identical to TRBD2. Germline V CDR1 and CDR2: MGHRA, YSYEKL. The CDR3 spans 19 residues. V lost 3 bases and J lost 3; bases outside the gene matches: 9. The CDR3 DNA sequence: TGCGCCAGCAGCCACCCGGGACAGGGACTAGCGGGGGGCTACAATGAGCAGTTCTTC. Amino acid sequence: CASSHPGQGLAGGYNEQFF.

In this sample, this clonotype turned up a few times. The chain joins TRBV6-6 to TRBJ2-5; D might be TRBD2 (6 bases). Germline V gene data show CDR1 as MNHNY and CDR2 as SVGAGI (reference sequence). The V end was cut by 6 bases, the J end by 5 bases, with 16 bases between. The CDR3 spans 14 residues. CDR3 sequence: CASSLQGGGETQYF. Here the CDR3 DNA reads TGTGCCAGCAGCCTTCAGGGAGGCGGGGAGACCCAGTACTTC.

CDR3 in amino acids: CASSFRTDVNTEAFF. The CDR3 DNA sequence: TGTGCCAGCAGCTTTCGGACCGACGTGAACACTGAAGCTTTCTTT. The chain uses TRBV7-9 and TRBJ1-1; D unresolved. The CDR3 spans 15 residues. V was clipped by 3 bases and J by 0 bases, with 11 bases between them. The V gene's germline CDR1 is SEHNR and CDR2 FQNEAQ (reference sequence). The entire variable domain, with the rest obtained from reference TRBV7-9 and TRBJ1-1, is as follows: DTGVSQNPRHKITKRGQNVTFRCDPISEHNRLYWYRQTLGQGPEFLTYFQNEAQLEKSRLLSDRFSAERPKGSFSTLEIQRTEQGDSAMYLCASSFRTDVNTEAFFGQGTRLTVV.

The rearrangement links TRBV5-6 to TRBJ2-5; weak D call: TRBD1 (5 bases). Germline V gene sequence: CDR1 SGHDT, CDR2 YYEEEE. The CDR3 has 15 amino acids. Trimming pared 0 bases from V and 1 base from J, leaving 10 bases between. In DNA form, the CDR3 reads TGTGCCAGCAGCTTGGATCCAGGGCTCCAAGAGACCCAGTACTTC. Its protein product is CASSLDPGLQETQYF.

The chain employs TRBV7-2 and TRBJ2-2, with D hard to call. V was pared by 1 base and J by 0 bases, with 6 bases between. Germline-derived CDR1 and CDR2 are SGHTA and FQGNSA. The CDR3 has 15 amino acids. In nucleotides, the CDR3 is TGTGCCAGCAGCTTAGGGCGAGCGAACACCGGGGAGCTGTTTTTT. Amino acids: CASSLGRANTGELFF.

About this clonotype: A junction boundary mismatches the germline segment, possibly from a read error. The rearrangement joins TRBV2 to TRBJ2-6; the D is unclear. This CDR3 contains 13 residues. The germline V gene has CDR1 SNHLY and CDR2 FYNNEI. CDR3 in amino acids: CVSMYSGANVLTF. Here the CDR3 DNA reads TGTGTCAGCATGTACTCTGGGGCCAACGTCCTGACTTTC.

This chain links TRBV6-2 or TRBV6-3 with TRBJ2-7; possibly TRBD1 for D (6 bases). This CDR3 comprises 13 residues. V was cut by 6 bases and J by 0 bases, with 9 bases left in between. Germline CDR1 is MNHEY and CDR2 is SVGEGT. The CDR3 nucleotides read TGTGCCAGCAGCACCAGGGGCTCCTACGAGCAGTACGTC. Its protein product is CASSTRGSYEQYV.

In its sample, this clonotype was seen many times. This chain connects TRBV11-2 to TRBJ2-3, with unresolved D. The CDR3 consists of 13 residues. Germline V gene lookup returns CDR1 SGHAT and CDR2 FQNNGV. With 5 bases removed from V and 6 bases from J, the gap between germline ends came to 12 bases. The CDR3 DNA follows: TGTGCCAGCAGCCCTCCTTACTGGGATACGCAGTATTTT. Amino acids: CASSPPYWDTQYF.

The chain has TRBV11-2 and TRBJ2-1; D not resolved. Trimming took 1 base from V and 9 from J, leaving 10 bases between them. Looked up from germline, CDR1 is SGHAT and CDR2 is FQNNGV. The CDR3 sequence is 13 residues long. The CDR3 loop is CASSLGLATEQFF. DNA of the CDR3: TGTGCCAGCAGCTTAGGGCTCGCTACTGAGCAGTTCTTC.

A few counts support this clonotype. This chain connects TRBV29-1 to TRBJ1-1; no clear D gene. Germline V gives CDR1 SQVTM, CDR2 ANQGSEA. This CDR3 has 15 amino acids. V dropped 4 bases and J dropped 1 base, with 16 bases sitting between them. The CDR3, as DNA: TGCAGCGTTGGACATGATGGACGGGCGAACACTGAAGCTTTCTTT. Translation gives CSVGHDGRANTEAFF.

V gene TRBV5-8 combines with J gene TRBJ1-2; a possible D gene is TRBD1 (6 bases). Germline V gives CDR1 SGHTS, CDR2 YDEGEE. V shed 4 bases and J shed 6 bases, with 16 bases lying between them. The CDR3 loop spans 14 amino acids. The DNA of the CDR3 is TGTGCCAGCAGCGTACAGGGACCCGCTGATGGCTACACCTTC. Translating gives CASSVQGPADGYTF.

The chain is built from TRBV3-1 and TRBJ2-1; perhaps TRBD2 as D (6 bases). This CDR3 is 14 amino acids long. V dropped 4 bases and J dropped 4 bases, with 11 bases sitting between them. Germline V lookup: CDR1 LGHDT, CDR2 YNNKEL (reference sequence). For the CDR3, the DNA is TGTGCCAGCAGCCGCCTGGAGGGTTACAATGAGCAGTTCTTC. Its protein is CASSRLEGYNEQFF.

This clonotype was observed a handful of times. This rearrangement joins TRBV7-2 to TRBJ2-3; 7 bases are a match to TRBD2. CDR1 and CDR2 from the germline V gene are SGHTA and FQGNSA. V shed 5 bases, J shed 6 bases, and the junction held 8 bases outside the gene matches. The CDR3 is 14 amino acids. The CDR3 spells CASSPRAGTDTQYF. CDR3 nucleotide sequence: TGTGCCAGCAGCCCAAGAGCGGGGACCGATACGCAGTATTTT.

This clonotype has just a few counts. The rearrangement uses TRBV7-2 and TRBJ2-1; a weak D match, TRBD1 (6 bases). The V end lost 5 bases, the J end lost 9 bases, and 11 bases lay between the germline ends. CDR3 size: 12 residues. The germline CDR1 and CDR2 sequences are SGHTA and FQGNSA. This chain's CDR3 is CASSQQGGEQFF. Written as DNA, the CDR3 is TGTGCCAGCAGCCAACAGGGTGGTGAGCAGTTCTTC.

The sample holds a few counts of this clonotype. The chain links TRBV20-1 to TRBJ2-3, with TRBD1 matching 8 bases. J gave up 3 bases and V 0 bases, and 8 bases lay outside the gene matches. This CDR3 has 16 residues. Germline CDR1 is DFQATT and CDR2 is SNEGSKA (reference sequence). The DNA of the CDR3 is TGCAGTGCTAGAGACCATGAACAGGGGGGAACAGATACGCAGTATTTT. Translation gives CSARDHEQGGTDTQYF.

This clonotype showed up just a few times. The chain has TRBV20-1 and TRBJ2-3, with D unresolved. This CDR3 region has 12 residues. The germline V and J ends were trimmed by 3 bases and 0 bases, with 4 bases remaining between them. Germline values: CDR1 DFQATT, CDR2 SNEGSKA (reference sequence). CDR3 nucleotides: TGCAGTGCTAGGGCGAGCACAGATACGCAGTATTTT. Its translation: CSARASTDTQYF.

This clonotype was seen a few times. The chain is built from TRBV7-9 and TRBJ1-1; D is undetermined. V lost 6 bases to trimming and J lost 0 bases, with 8 bases between them. There are 13 residues in the CDR3. Germline V gene lookup returns CDR1 SEHNR and CDR2 FQNEAQ (reference sequence). Written as DNA, the CDR3 is TGTGCCAGCAGTATGGGCGTGAACACTGAAGCTTTCTTT. It specifies CASSMGVNTEAFF.

There are a few counts of this clonotype. The chain joins TRBV7-2 to TRBJ1-5; weak D call: TRBD1 (6 bases). V lost 5 bases to trimming and J lost 7 bases, with 15 bases between them. CDR1 is SGHTA, CDR2 FQGNSA, per germline. The CDR3 runs to 14 residues. The CDR3 nucleotides are TGTGCCAGCAGCCCGGCCGGGGGCGGCCAGCCCCAGCATTTT. Translating gives CASSPAGGGQPQHF.

This clonotype has more than one count but fewer than ten. The chain joins TRBV6-6 to TRBJ1-1; D is uncertain. The CDR3 consists of 13 residues. V lost 11 bases and J 8 bases, leaving 21 bases between the germline ends. Germline V gene data show CDR1 as MNHNY and CDR2 as SVGAGI (reference sequence). CDR3 sequence: CALPGPHRAEAFF. CDR3 in DNA: TGTGCCTTACCTGGCCCCCATAGGGCCGAAGCTTTCTTT.

This clonotype occurred a few times. This chain links TRBV27 with TRBJ2-2; TRBD2 matches at 9 bases. The germline gives CDR1 MNHEY, CDR2 SMNVEV (reference sequence). The V and J ends lost 3 bases and 8 bases, in that order; junction bases with no gene match: 4. CDR3 length equals 14 residues. CDR3: CASSLGLAPGELFF. DNA of the CDR3: TGTGCCAGCAGTTTGGGACTAGCACCGGGGGAGCTGTTTTTT.

V is TRBV24-1 and J is TRBJ2-3, with D unresolved. V dropped 3 bases and J dropped 4 bases, with 10 bases sitting between them. The germline CDR1 and CDR2 sequences are KGHDR and SFDVKD. The CDR3 runs 14 residues. The CDR3 sequence: CATSDPNTPDTQYF. CDR3 nucleotide sequence: TGTGCCACCAGTGATCCCAACACCCCAGATACGCAGTATTTT.